This passage covers 20 T cell receptor beta chains from one sample sequenced in a study of OX40 agonist ivuxolimab in advanced cancers. Only in-frame clones appear in the TCRdb table, and some are missing; sequencing was by immunoSEQ multiplex PCR. Among fewer than 100,000 clones listed, roughly 93% were seen once. Sequencing was performed on CD4+ or CD8+ T cells sorted from blood, taken in a trial of the OX40 agonist ivuxolimab. Receptors were obtained from an adult with an advanced solid tumor such as melanoma, head and neck, liver or kidney cancer.

This chain uses TRBV28 with TRBJ2-7; TRBD2 matches 12 bases. The CDR3 consists of 12 residues. Germline CDR1 and CDR2: MDHEN and SYDVKM. J gave up 13 bases and V 6 bases, and 7 bases lay outside the gene matches. The CDR3: CASSHGLAGLYF. DNA of the CDR3: TGTGCCAGCAGCCACGGACTAGCGGGACTTTACTTC. Full variable domain (outside the CDR3, taken from reference TRBV28 and TRBJ2-7): DVKVTQSSRYLVKRTGEKVFLECVQDMDHENMFWYRQDPGLGLRLIYFSYDVKMKEKGDIPEGYSVSREKKERFSLILESASTNQTSMYLCASSHGLAGLYFGPGTRLTVT.

The chain carries TRBV6-1 and TRBJ2-7; D unclear. The CDR3 length is 13 residues. V lost 3 bases and J 4 bases, leaving 10 bases between the germline ends. Germline V gives CDR1 MNHNS, CDR2 SASEGT. The CDR3 sequence: CASSDGYQYEQYF. The CDR3 DNA reads as TGTGCCAGCAGTGACGGGTACCAATACGAGCAGTACTTC.

The V and J genes are TRBV19 and TRBJ1-2, with D tentatively TRBD1 (5 bases). The CDR3 is made up of 15 amino acids. Looked up from germline, CDR1 is LNHDA and CDR2 is SQIVND (reference sequence). The germline V and J ends were trimmed by 5 bases and 1 base, with 14 bases remaining between them. The CDR3 protein is CASSGDGGYNYGYTF. In DNA, the CDR3 is TGTGCCAGTAGTGGCGACGGGGGGTATAACTATGGCTACACCTTC. The variable domain in full, with the rest retrieved from reference TRBV19 and TRBJ1-2, is DGGITQSPKYLFRKEGQNVTLSCEQNLNHDAMYWYRQDPGQGLRLIYYSQIVNDFQKGDIAEGYSVSREKKESFPLTVTSAQKNPTAFYLCASSGDGGYNYGYTFGSGTRLTVV.

This chain uses TRBV5-4 with TRBJ2-3; D possibly corresponds to TRBD2 (6 bases). CDR3 length equals 13 residues. The germline V gene has CDR1 SGHNT and CDR2 YYREEE (reference sequence). V was pared by 7 bases and J by 1 base, with 10 bases between. This chain's CDR3 is CASHASGTDTQYF. CDR3 nucleotide sequence: TGTGCCAGCCATGCTAGCGGCACAGATACGCAGTATTTT.

J is TRBJ1-5 and V is TRBV6-5; 7 bases line up with TRBD1. This CDR3 region has 14 residues. Germline CDR1 and CDR2: MNHEY and SVGAGI. J gave up 4 bases and V 2 bases, and 2 bases lay outside the gene matches. The DNA for the CDR3 is TGTGCCAGCAGTTACAGGGGGCGGAATCAGCCCCAGCATTTT. This codes for CASSYRGRNQPQHF.

A note on this clone: At the DNA level, this CDR3 is encoded by other sequences in the same sample as well. This rearrangement joins TRBV18 to TRBJ1-1; TRBD1 is a possible D gene (5 bases). CDR1 is KGHSH and CDR2 is LQKENI in the germline V gene. The CDR3 totals 13 residues. Between the trimmed V and J ends, which lost 4 bases and 1 base, there was a span of 7 bases. Here the CDR3 reads CASSRGQNTEAFF. The CDR3 DNA sequence: TGTGCCAGCTCACGCGGACAGAACACTGAAGCTTTCTTT.

The V and J genes are TRBV19 and TRBJ1-5; TRBD1 might be the D (6 bases). This CDR3 has 16 residues. The ends were cut back, 3 bases at V and 2 bases at J, with 14 bases in the middle. Germline V gene sequence: CDR1 LNHDA, CDR2 SQIVND (reference sequence). CDR3 protein: CASSMQGQVGNQPQHF. The CDR3 bases are TGTGCCAGTAGTATGCAGGGGCAGGTGGGCAATCAGCCCCAGCATTTT.

CDR3 sequence reads: CASSPPGLAGVVSGELFF. CDR3 coding DNA: TGTGCCAGCAGCCCTCCCGGACTAGCGGGAGTAGTTAGCGGGGAGCTGTTTTTT. V is TRBV7-8 and J is TRBJ2-2, with 13 nucleotides matching TRBD2. Germline V gene data show CDR1 as SGHVS and CDR2 as FQNEAQ. Unmatched junction bases numbered 13, after V lost 5 bases and J lost 7 bases. CDR3 length: 18 residues.

V usage is TRBV6-6 and J usage is TRBJ1-3; the D is unclear. Germline-derived CDR1 and CDR2 are MNHNY and SVGAGI (reference sequence). Trimming shortened V by 5 bases and J by 2 bases, and 13 bases separated the two germline ends. The CDR3 is 15 amino acids. CDR3 residues: CASSTTQLTGNTIYF. The DNA of the CDR3 is TGTGCCAGCAGTACCACACAGCTTACTGGAAACACCATATATTTT.

This clone was seen once. This chain connects TRBV27 to TRBJ1-2; TRBD1 aligns across 9 bases. CDR3 length: 15 residues. V gave up 4 bases and J gave up 3 bases; unmatched junction bases: 6. Germline values: CDR1 MNHEY, CDR2 SMNVEV (reference sequence). As DNA, the CDR3 is TGTGCCAGCAGTTCCACCGGGACAGGGCACTATGGCTACACCTTC. The encoded protein is CASSSTGTGHYGYTF.

The chain combines TRBV19 with TRBJ2-1; 9 bases are shared with TRBD1. J gave up 6 bases and V 3 bases, and 6 bases lay outside the gene matches. Germline V gene data show CDR1 as LNHDA and CDR2 as SQIVND (reference sequence). The CDR3 length is 15 residues. For the CDR3, the DNA is TGTGCCAGTAGTATTACGACAGGGGGTCGCAATGAGCAGTTCTTC. Translation: CASSITTGGRNEQFF.

This chain connects TRBV7-9 to TRBJ1-4; D call uncertain. V gave up 6 bases and J gave up 8 bases, with 22 bases separating them. The CDR3 has 16 residues. Germline values: CDR1 SEHNR, CDR2 FQNEAQ (reference sequence). This CDR3 is CASSSSYSTGKEKLFF. The CDR3 DNA is TGTGCCAGCAGTTCCTCCTACAGCACGGGGAAGGAAAAACTGTTTTTT. Drawing the rest from reference TRBV7-9 and TRBJ1-4, the complete variable domain is DTGVSQNPRHKITKRGQNVTFRCDPISEHNRLYWYRQTLGQGPEFLTYFQNEAQLEKSRLLSDRFSAERPKGSFSTLEIQRTEQGDSAMYLCASSSSYSTGKEKLFFGSGTQLSVL.

The chain couples TRBV6-1 to TRBJ2-5; no firm D call. The CDR3 is made up of 13 amino acids. The V end lost 3 bases, the J end lost 5 bases, and 10 bases lay between the germline ends. Looked up from germline, CDR1 is MNHNS and CDR2 is SASEGT. The CDR3 sequence is CASSEGPRETQYF. In DNA, the CDR3 is TGTGCCAGCAGTGAGGGTCCGAGGGAGACCCAGTACTTC.

The chain employs TRBV28 and TRBJ2-3; 9 nucleotides line up with TRBD1. The V gene end was trimmed by 5 bases and the J gene end by 5 bases; junction bases not matched to a gene: 11. Germline assignment: CDR1 MDHEN and CDR2 SYDVKM. This CDR3 is built from 16 residues. The DNA for the CDR3 is TGTGCCAGCAGTCCTGCAGGACAGGGGTTTGGAGATACGCAGTATTTT. Residues: CASSPAGQGFGDTQYF.

This rearrangement joins TRBV28 to TRBJ1-5; D call uncertain. Trimming shortened V by 0 bases and J by 3 bases, and 12 bases separated the two germline ends. From germline, CDR1 is MDHEN and CDR2 SYDVKM. The CDR3 consists of 16 residues. The CDR3 loop is CASSLWLGSTNQPQHF. CDR3 nucleotide sequence: TGTGCCAGCAGTTTATGGCTAGGGAGCACCAATCAGCCCCAGCATTTT.

This rearrangement joins TRBV28 to TRBJ1-5; a weak D match, TRBD1 (5 bases). Trimming removed 6 bases from V and 4 bases from J, with 16 bases in between. CDR3 size: 15 residues. The germline V gene encodes CDR1 MDHEN and CDR2 SYDVKM. This CDR3 reads CASSRGRMRNQPQHF. The CDR3 DNA reads TGTGCCAGCAGCCGGGGACGGATGAGGAATCAGCCCCAGCATTTT.

J is TRBJ2-1 and V is TRBV7-9; TRBD1 agrees at 8 bases. Germline trimming cut 1 base from V and 1 base from J; bases unmatched to any gene: 0. Looked up from germline, CDR1 is SEHNR and CDR2 is FQNEAQ (reference sequence). CDR3 size: 15 residues. In DNA, the CDR3 is TGTGCCAGCAGCTTAGGGACAGGGTCCTACAATGAGCAGTTCTTC. As protein: CASSLGTGSYNEQFF.

The chain recombines TRBV4-1 with TRBJ1-3; D not certain. In germline, CDR1 is MGHRA, CDR2 YSYEKL. CDR3 length equals 15 residues. V was pared by 7 bases and J by 0 bases, with 13 bases between. CDR3 residues: CASNTGFYSGNTIYF. CDR3 bases: TGCGCCAGCAACACCGGGTTTTACTCTGGAAACACCATATATTTT.

The genes are TRBV7-3 and TRBJ2-7; D unclear. Trimming shortened V by 2 bases and J by 0 bases, and 8 bases separated the two germline ends. CDR3 length: 14 residues. From germline, CDR1 is SGHTA and CDR2 FQGTGA. CDR3 region: CASSLQAGSYEQYF. CDR3 sequence (DNA): TGTGCCAGCAGCTTACAGGCTGGCTCCTACGAGCAGTACTTC.

V usage is TRBV7-2 and J usage is TRBJ2-3, with D unclear. Germline CDR1 and CDR2: SGHTA and FQGNSA. CDR3 length equals 14 residues. Trimming removed 5 bases at V and 3 bases at J, with 12 bases between. CDR3 in amino acids: CASSPPMRTDTQYF. The CDR3 nucleotides read TGTGCCAGCAGCCCACCCATGAGAACAGATACGCAGTATTTT. The whole variable domain, remainder taken from reference TRBV7-2 and TRBJ2-3, is GAGVSQSPSNKVTEKGKDVELRCDPISGHTALYWYRQSLGQGLEFLIYFQGNSAPDKSGLPSDRFSAERTGGSVSTLTIQRTQQEDSAVYLCASSPPMRTDTQYFGPGTRLTVL.